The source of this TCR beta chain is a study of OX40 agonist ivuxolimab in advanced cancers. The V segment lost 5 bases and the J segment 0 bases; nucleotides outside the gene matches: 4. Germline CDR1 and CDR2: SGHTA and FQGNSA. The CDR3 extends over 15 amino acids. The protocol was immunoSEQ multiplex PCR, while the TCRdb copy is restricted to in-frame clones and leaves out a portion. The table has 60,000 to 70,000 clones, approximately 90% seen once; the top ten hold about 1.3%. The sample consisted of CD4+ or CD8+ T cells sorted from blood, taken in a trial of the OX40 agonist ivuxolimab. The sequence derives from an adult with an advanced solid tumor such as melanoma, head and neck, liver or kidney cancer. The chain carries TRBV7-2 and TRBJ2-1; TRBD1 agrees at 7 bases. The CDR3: CASSRRQGSYNEQFF. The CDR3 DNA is TGTGCCAGCAGCAGACGACAGGGCTCCTACAATGAGCAGTTCTTC.